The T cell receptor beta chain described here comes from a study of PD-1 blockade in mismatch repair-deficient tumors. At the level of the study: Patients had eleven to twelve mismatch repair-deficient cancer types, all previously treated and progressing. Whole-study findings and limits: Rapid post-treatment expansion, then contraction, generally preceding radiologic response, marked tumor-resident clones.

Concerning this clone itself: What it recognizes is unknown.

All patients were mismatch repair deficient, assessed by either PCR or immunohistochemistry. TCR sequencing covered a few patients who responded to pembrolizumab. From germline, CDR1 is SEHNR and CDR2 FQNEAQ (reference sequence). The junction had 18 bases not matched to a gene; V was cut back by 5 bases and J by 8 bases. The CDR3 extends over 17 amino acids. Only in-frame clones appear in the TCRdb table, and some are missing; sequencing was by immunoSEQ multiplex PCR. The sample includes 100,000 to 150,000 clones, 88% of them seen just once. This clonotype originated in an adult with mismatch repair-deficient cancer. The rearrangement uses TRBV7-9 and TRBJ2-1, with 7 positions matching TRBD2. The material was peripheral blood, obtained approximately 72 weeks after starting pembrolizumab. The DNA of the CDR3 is TGTGCCAGCAGCCCACCTGTAGTTGGCGGGAGCTCGGATGAGCAGTTCTTC. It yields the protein CASSPPVVGGSSDEQFF. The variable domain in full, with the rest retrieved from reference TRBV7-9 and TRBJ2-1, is DTGVSQNPRHKITKRGQNVTFRCDPISEHNRLYWYRQTLGQGPEFLTYFQNEAQLEKSRLLSDRFSAERPKGSFSTLEIQRTEQGDSAMYLCASSPPVVGGSSDEQFFGPGTRLTVL.